This T cell receptor beta chain was sequenced during a study of blood T cells in healthy people across ages. Using a J-beta primer mix together with a sample-barcoded 5' primer, a second PCR was run for 7 to 11 cycles. A 12-random-nucleotide template-switch adaptor tagged each cDNA molecule. From the 5' RACE reads, TCRdb called clonotypes with MiXCR, one entry per CDR3 protein. The sample gives about 640,000 distinct CDR3 sequences, 58% of which show up once; approximately 37% is in the top ten. Ranging in age from about 6 to 95, the donors were healthy Caucasian individuals from Russia. Regarding this clonotype: The antigen is not known.

Whole-study findings and limits: Naive CD4+ cell counts and diversity both ran higher in long-lived than in aged donors.

This sequence was found in a man between 60 and 75 years old in good health. The sequencing input was blood.

The DNA of the CDR3 is TGCAGTGCTAACTTAGACTATGGCTACACCTTC. Residues: CSANLDYGYTF. This chain links TRBV20-1 with TRBJ1-2, with D hard to call. CDR3 length equals 11 residues. Between the trimmed V and J ends, which lost 4 bases and 3 bases, there was a span of 6 bases. Germline-derived CDR1 and CDR2 are DFQATT and SNEGSKA (reference sequence).